The rows below give T cell receptor beta chains drawn from one sample of a study of neurological immune-mediated disorders. TCRdb re-analysed the 5' RACE reads in MiXCR, keeping a single row per CDR3 protein. This sample has 45,000 to 50,000 distinct CDR3 sequences, with less than 5% found just once. Input material: PBMCs. The receptors were gathered from a woman aged 55-69 years with multiple sclerosis. CDR3s include the opening cysteine and the closing phenylalanine or tryptophan. The D gene is left open where the match is weak. Size is stated for part of the rows, as once, few or many counts, or as a class when the clone is expanded.

j_call,v_call,cdr3_length,d_call,clone_size,cdr3_aa,cdr3_nt
TRBJ2-1,TRBV20-1,13,.,many,CSASGPEVHEQFF,TGCAGTGCGTCGGGACCTGAAGTCCATGAGCAGTTCTTC
TRBJ2-1,TRBV5-1,14,TRBD1,many,CASSPGQGDEQQFF,TGCGCCAGCAGCCCCGGACAGGGTGACGAACAGCAGTTCTTC
TRBJ1-1,TRBV6-5,14,TRBD1,few,CASSPDRGGTEAFF,TGTGCCAGCAGTCCCGACAGGGGTGGCACTGAAGCTTTCTTT
TRBJ1-1,TRBV5-1,13,.,many,CASSSIGFAEAFF,TGCGCCAGCAGCTCAATAGGGTTCGCTGAAGCTTTCTTT
TRBJ2-3,TRBV12-3/TRBV12-4,16,TRBD2,.,CASSLRAGGPPDTQYF,TGTGCCAGCAGTTTAAGGGCGGGGGGGCCCCCGGATACGCAGTATTTT
TRBJ2-1,TRBV2,15,TRBD2,many,CASSGQREKYNEQFF,TGTGCCAGCAGCGGCCAGCGGGAGAAATACAATGAGCAGTTCTTC
TRBJ1-2,TRBV20-1,16,.,few,CSASFPSLGVLYGYTF,TGCAGTGCTAGTTTTCCCTCTCTCGGGGTGCTTTATGGCTACACCTTC
TRBJ1-2,TRBV2,12,.,many,CASRFRNYGYTF,TGTGCCAGCAGGTTCAGGAACTATGGCTACACCTTC
TRBJ1-1,TRBV6-5,15,.,.,CASIPTGTTNTEAFF,TGTGCCAGCATACCGACCGGGACAACGAACACTGAAGCTTTCTTT
TRBJ2-5,TRBV2,14,.,few,CASSGGTEEETQYF,TGTGCCAGCAGTGGCGGGACTGAGGAAGAGACCCAGTACTTC
TRBJ2-3,TRBV3-1,12,.,once,CASSEVSDTQYF,TGTGCCAGCAGCGAAGTGTCCGATACGCAGTATTTT
TRBJ1-1,TRBV5-1,14,TRBD1,many,CASSFVRGDTEAFF,TGCGCCAGCAGCTTTGTCAGGGGGGATACTGAAGCTTTCTTT
TRBJ2-3,TRBV12-3/TRBV12-4,15,TRBD1,.,CASSFRQGLGDTQYF,TGTGCCAGCAGTTTTCGACAGGGGCTGGGGGATACGCAGTATTTT
TRBJ1-4,TRBV5-1,13,.,few,CASSFSGNEKLFF,TGCGCCAGCAGCTTTTCAGGGAATGAAAAACTGTTTTTT
TRBJ1-2,TRBV20-1,15,.,few,CSARPPYKGHYGYTF,TGCAGTGCTAGGCCCCCTTATAAGGGCCACTATGGCTACACCTTC
TRBJ2-3,TRBV11-2,12,.,.,CASSLGRDTQYF,TGTGCCAGCAGCTTAGGGAGAGATACGCAGTATTTT
TRBJ2-7,TRBV12-3/TRBV12-4,15,.,.,CASSLLGQVNYEQYF,TGTGCCAGCAGTTTGTTAGGTCAGGTCAACTACGAGCAGTACTTC
TRBJ2-1,TRBV5-5,15,.,.,CASSLDWGVYNEQFF,TGTGCCAGCAGCTTGGACTGGGGGGTCTACAATGAGCAGTTCTTC
TRBJ1-2,TRBV10-3,15,TRBD1,many,CAISPRGQEVIGYTF,TGTGCCATCAGCCCCAGGGGACAGGAGGTTATTGGCTACACCTTC
TRBJ2-3,TRBV4-1,13,.,few,CASSLGTTDTQYF,TGCGCCAGCAGCCTCGGCACCACAGATACGCAGTATTTT
TRBJ2-3,TRBV20-1,13,.,few,CSAGDLRADTQYF,TGCAGTGCTGGGGACCTACGGGCAGATACGCAGTATTTT
TRBJ2-3,TRBV20-1,16,TRBD2,few,CSAPLRLAASTDTQYF,TGCAGTGCTCCACTGAGACTAGCGGCCAGCACAGATACGCAGTATTTT
TRBJ1-1,TRBV15,13,.,many,CATSREVARGAFF,TGTGCCACCAGCAGAGAAGTTGCCCGGGGGGCTTTCTTT
TRBJ2-3,TRBV30,14,TRBD2,many,CAWKGGEGSDTQYF,TGTGCCTGGAAGGGCGGGGAGGGGTCAGATACGCAGTATTTT
TRBJ1-3,TRBV5-1,15,.,many,CASSLAGNSGNTIYF,TGCGCCAGCAGCTTGGCGGGAAATTCTGGAAACACCATATATTTT
TRBJ2-1,TRBV5-1,15,TRBD2,few,CASSRWGLADNEQFF,TGCGCCAGCAGCCGGTGGGGACTAGCGGACAATGAGCAGTTCTTC
TRBJ2-2,TRBV7-3,14,.,.,CASSLTWNTGELFF,TGTGCCAGCAGCTTAACGTGGAACACCGGGGAGCTGTTTTTT
TRBJ2-5,TRBV20-1,14,.,few,CSAHPGGPQETQYF,TGCAGTGCGCACCCGGGGGGCCCACAAGAGACCCAGTACTTC
TRBJ2-1,TRBV12-3/TRBV12-4,17,TRBD2,.,CASSFLTLAGFYNEQFF,TGTGCCAGCAGTTTTCTAACACTAGCGGGGTTCTACAATGAGCAGTTCTTC
TRBJ2-1,TRBV9,18,.,many,CASSVGLGSAGEYNEQFF,TGTGCCAGCAGCGTAGGACTTGGATCGGCAGGGGAATACAATGAGCAGTTCTTC
TRBJ1-6,TRBV6-6,14,.,.,CASSYGPGGSPLHF,TGTGCCAGCAGTTACGGTCCGGGGGGTTCACCCCTCCACTTT
TRBJ2-3,TRBV7-2,12,.,few,CASGGYTDTQYF,TGTGCCAGCGGCGGCTACACAGATACGCAGTATTTT
TRBJ2-3,TRBV20-1,16,TRBD2,few,CSAPGGARPSVDTQYF,TGCAGTGCTCCCGGGGGGGCCCGCCCGTCGGTAGATACGCAGTATTTT
TRBJ2-3,TRBV4-1,14,.,many,CASSQDPGSDTQYF,TGCGCCAGCAGCCAAGACCCAGGCTCAGATACGCAGTATTTT
TRBJ1-2,TRBV11-2,12,TRBD1,few,CASSSRTGTYTF,TGTGCCAGCAGCTCCAGGACAGGGACCTACACCTTC
TRBJ2-2,TRBV5-1,14,.,many,CASSWGLSDGELFF,TGCGCCAGCAGCTGGGGACTTTCCGACGGGGAGCTGTTTTTT
TRBJ1-1,TRBV6-6,13,.,.,CASSPRTAWPAFF,TGTGCCAGCAGCCCTCGGACAGCCTGGCCTGCTTTCTTT
TRBJ1-2,TRBV7-3,17,TRBD1,many,CASSTRDRDRRNYGYTF,TGTGCCAGCAGCACCCGGGACAGGGATCGACGGAACTATGGCTACACCTTC
TRBJ1-2,TRBV7-8,15,.,many,CASSLGAGVYYGYTF,TGTGCCAGCAGCTTAGGGGCAGGGGTGTACTATGGCTACACCTTC
TRBJ2-4,TRBV11-3,13,TRBD2,many,CASSLSPSGNQYF,TGTGCCAGCAGCTTATCTCCTAGCGGGAACCAGTACTTC
TRBJ2-1,TRBV15,15,TRBD2,many,CATSLAGGGRNEQFF,TGTGCCACCAGCTTAGCGGGAGGAGGTCGCAATGAGCAGTTCTTC
TRBJ1-1,TRBV5-1,15,.,few,CASSLGPGGNTEAFF,TGCGCCAGCAGCCTCGGGCCCGGAGGGAACACTGAAGCTTTCTTT
TRBJ2-1,TRBV20-1,10,.,many,CSARLHEQFF,TGCAGTGCTAGACTCCATGAGCAGTTCTTC
TRBJ2-2,TRBV6-5,19,TRBD1,few,CASSYVTGGDLANTGELFF,TGTGCCAGCAGTTACGTCACAGGGGGCGACTTAGCGAACACCGGGGAGCTGTTTTTT
TRBJ2-7,TRBV29-1,12,.,many,CSVLTGSYEQYF,TGCAGCGTCCTGACAGGTTCCTACGAGCAGTACTTC
TRBJ2-3,TRBV20-1,14,TRBD1,.,CSAPGRGRADTQYF,TGCAGTGCTCCAGGCAGGGGGCGGGCAGATACGCAGTATTTT
TRBJ1-1,TRBV20-1,15,.,many,CSARDPGVMNTEAFF,TGCAGTGCTAGAGATCCGGGGGTCATGAACACTGAAGCTTTCTTT
TRBJ1-6,TRBV5-1,15,TRBD1,many,CASSLGTGVFSPLHF,TGCGCCAGCAGCCTGGGGACAGGGGTGTTTTCACCCCTCCACTTT
TRBJ1-4,TRBV12-3/TRBV12-4,13,.,few,CASTFATNEKLFF,TGTGCCAGCACCTTTGCAACTAATGAAAAACTGTTTTTT
TRBJ2-3,TRBV6-6,18,.,many,CASSLGGGGRGSTDTQYF,TGTGCCAGCAGTTTGGGAGGGGGCGGGCGGGGGAGCACAGATACGCAGTATTTT
TRBJ1-2,TRBV29-1,13,.,many,CSVEPQGQDGYTF,TGCAGCGTTGAGCCCCAGGGCCAGGATGGCTACACCTTC
TRBJ1-2,TRBV10-3,13,.,many,CAISGAGAHGYTF,TGTGCCATCAGTGGGGCGGGGGCCCATGGCTACACCTTC
TRBJ1-1,TRBV10-3,13,.,many,CAITRQINTEAFF,TGTGCCATCACCCGCCAAATTAACACTGAAGCTTTCTTT
TRBJ1-1,TRBV4-3,14,.,many,CASSQELQGIEAFF,TGCGCCAGCAGCCAAGAACTCCAGGGGATTGAAGCTTTCTTT
TRBJ2-1,TRBV7-2,14,.,many,CASSLSSEHNEQFF,TGTGCCAGCAGCTTATCATCGGAACACAATGAGCAGTTCTTC
TRBJ1-5,TRBV20-1,14,TRBD1,.,CSARFPGGDQPQHF,TGCAGTGCTAGGTTTCCAGGGGGCGATCAGCCCCAGCATTTT
TRBJ1-1,TRBV5-5,16,.,.,CANSRRGGGLDTEAFF,TGTGCCAACAGTCGACGCGGGGGGGGGCTTGACACAGAAGCTTTCTTT